What follows are 20 T cell receptor beta chains derived from one specimen sequenced in a study of shared T cell receptors in the human thymus. Data came from immunoSEQ multiplex PCR; TCRdb stores just in-frame clones and leaves some out. The table shows hundreds of thousands of clones, with about 95% occurring only once. Sequencing was done on a sample of thymocytes. The source of these receptors is a human donor.

The chain carries TRBV19 and TRBJ1-4, with 9 bases that match TRBD1. Trimming at V came to 4 bases and at J to 8 bases, leaving 8 bases not matched to a gene. Germline CDR1 LNHDA, CDR2 SQIVND (reference sequence). This CDR3 comprises 15 residues. CDR3 bases: TGTGCCAGTAGTACTCACAGGGGGCGCGGAGAAAAACTGTTTTTT. Protein: CASSTHRGRGEKLFF.

V gene TRBV11-2 combines with J gene TRBJ2-4; D is undetermined. The CDR3 runs to 16 residues. The V gene's germline CDR1 is SGHAT and CDR2 FQNNGV. V was shortened by 5 bases and J by 0 bases, with 14 bases between the two germline ends. The CDR3: CASSQTEELAKNIQYF. CDR3 bases: TGTGCCAGCAGCCAAACAGAAGAGCTAGCCAAAAACATTCAGTACTTC.

The V gene is TRBV19, the J gene TRBJ1-1; tentatively, D is TRBD1 (5 bases). There are 17 residues in the CDR3. V lost 7 bases and J lost 0, with 21 bases in between. Germline CDR1 and CDR2: LNHDA and SQIVND (reference sequence). The CDR3 region is CASKSIGGSTLNTEAFF. CDR3 sequence (DNA): TGTGCCAGTAAATCTATCGGGGGGTCAACCCTGAACACTGAAGCTTTCTTT. Based on the CDR3 plus reference TRBV19 and TRBJ1-1, the full variable domain is DGGITQSPKYLFRKEGQNVTLSCEQNLNHDAMYWYRQDPGQGLRLIYYSQIVNDFQKGDIAEGYSVSREKKESFPLTVTSAQKNPTAFYLCASKSIGGSTLNTEAFFGQGTRLTVV.

The V call is TRBV21-1, the J call TRBJ1-1; TRBD1 is the table's D call, not checked against the DNA. TRBV21-1 is listed as a pseudogene. CDR3 length: 16 amino acids. The CDR3 is CASSKVNGQGGTEAFF. CDR3 sequence (DNA): TGTGCCAGCAGCAAAGTCAACGGGCAGGGGGGCACTGAAGCTTTCTTT.

This chain uses TRBV11-2 with TRBJ1-2; tentative D call: TRBD1 (5 bases). CDR3 size: 12 residues. V was pared by 5 bases and J by 8 bases, with 12 bases between. Germline CDR1 is SGHAT and CDR2 is FQNNGV. CDR3 amino acids: CASSPQGEGYTF. CDR3 in DNA: TGTGCCAGCAGCCCGCAGGGTGAAGGCTACACCTTC.

The chain is built from TRBV12-5 and TRBJ2-1; the match to TRBD2 covers 16 bases. CDR1 and CDR2 from the germline V gene are LGHNT and FRNRAP. The CDR3 is 21 amino acids. After removal of 0 bases from V and 1 base from J, the junction contained 9 bases not matched to a gene. The CDR3 DNA sequence: TGTGCTAGTGGTTTGGTATACGTGGGGACTAGCGGGAGGGTGTCCTACAATGAGCAGTTCTTC. It is translated as CASGLVYVGTSGRVSYNEQFF.

This clone was picked up a small number of times. V is TRBV5-4 and J is TRBJ2-2; D remains unclear. The CDR3 has 13 residues. From germline, CDR1 is SGHNT and CDR2 YYREEE (reference sequence). Trimming removed 0 bases at V and 2 bases at J, with 2 bases between. This chain's CDR3 is CASSLVNTGELFF. CDR3 coding DNA: TGTGCCAGCAGCTTGGTTAACACCGGGGAGCTGTTTTTT.

The chain has TRBV14 and TRBJ1-2, with TRBD1 identical over 7 bases. This CDR3 contains 12 residues. J gave up 5 bases and V 6 bases, and 3 bases lay outside the gene matches. Germline V gene sequence: CDR1 SGHDN, CDR2 FVKESK. CDR3 region: CASRTGWYGYTF. CDR3 nucleotides: TGTGCCAGCAGGACAGGGTGGTATGGCTACACCTTC.

This chain links TRBV6-1 with TRBJ1-4; tentatively, D is TRBD1 (5 bases). V was trimmed by 2 bases and J by 3 bases, leaving 16 bases between them. This CDR3 region has 17 residues. From germline, CDR1 is MNHNS and CDR2 SASEGT. The CDR3 bases are TGTGCCAGCAGTGAACTCCCCCGAGCAGGGCCTAATGAAAAACTGTTTTTT. This translates into CASSELPRAGPNEKLFF.

The V and J genes are TRBV5-4 and TRBJ2-7; 9 nucleotides match TRBD1. The CDR3 spans 15 residues. Germline V CDR1 and CDR2: SGHNT, YYREEE (reference sequence). V dropped 4 bases and J dropped 0; count of bases not matched to a gene: 5. The CDR3 DNA follows: TGTGCCAGCAGCAGCCGGGACAGGGACTCCTACGAGCAGTACTTC. Protein product: CASSSRDRDSYEQYF.

The V and J genes are TRBV6-1 and TRBJ1-1; tentatively, D is TRBD1 (6 bases). CDR3 length: 12 residues. Germline V CDR1 and CDR2: MNHNS, SASEGT. V shed 6 bases and J shed 5 bases, with 10 bases lying between them. The CDR3: CASSCRGTEAFF. The CDR3 DNA reads TGTGCCAGCAGCTGCAGGGGAACTGAAGCTTTCTTT.

The CDR3, as DNA: TGTGCCAGTCTAATGAGGCAGGGATCCTACAATGAGCAGTTCTTC. This encodes CASLMRQGSYNEQFF. The chain uses TRBV28 and TRBJ2-1, with D perhaps matching TRBD1 (5 bases). CDR3 length equals 15 residues. Looked up from germline, CDR1 is MDHEN and CDR2 is SYDVKM. Trimming removed 9 bases from V and 1 base from J, with 16 bases in between.

This clone showed up just once. V is TRBV7-2 and J is TRBJ2-2, with D possibly called TRBD1 or TRBD2 (6 bases each). This CDR3 region has 19 residues. The germline CDR1 and CDR2 sequences are SGHTA and FQGNSA. The V gene lost 5 bases and the J gene lost 5 bases, with 27 bases spanning the gap. The CDR3 bases are TGTGCCAGCAGCCCTGTTGTTTCTTCGACAGGCCGGGGGACCGGGGAGCTGTTTTTT. This translates into CASSPVVSSTGRGTGELFF. The whole variable domain, remainder taken from reference TRBV7-2 and TRBJ2-2, is GAGVSQSPSNKVTEKGKDVELRCDPISGHTALYWYRQSLGQGLEFLIYFQGNSAPDKSGLPSDRFSAERTGGSVSTLTIQRTQQEDSAVYLCASSPVVSSTGRGTGELFFGEGSRLTVL.

The V and J genes are TRBV28 and TRBJ2-5; 10 bases fit TRBD1. The CDR3 contains 16 residues. CDR1 and CDR2 from the germline V gene are MDHEN and SYDVKM. The trim removed 5 bases at V and 4 bases at J, leaving 10 bases unmatched. This CDR3 is CASSPRDRGLGETQYF. In nucleotides, the CDR3 is TGTGCCAGCAGTCCCCGAGACAGGGGGCTAGGAGAGACCCAGTACTTC.

The table lists this clone with a count of one. The chain recombines TRBV18 with TRBJ2-7; TRBD1 agrees at 10 bases. The V gene end was trimmed by 4 bases and the J gene end by 3 bases; junction bases not matched to a gene: 6. The germline V gene has CDR1 KGHSH and CDR2 LQKENI. The CDR3 sequence is 15 residues long. Here the CDR3 DNA reads TGTGCCAGCTCACGAAGACAGGGGGCGCGCTACGAGCAGTACTTC. It translates to CASSRRQGARYEQYF.

The V call is TRBV28, the J call TRBJ1-1; the D gene is possibly TRBD1 (5 bases). There are 17 residues in the CDR3. V gave up 1 base and J gave up 7 bases, with 22 bases separating them. CDR1 and CDR2 from the germline V gene are MDHEN and SYDVKM. CDR3 nucleotides: TGTGCCAGCAGTTTATCGGGTCAGGGTGGAGGGTCCGGTGAAGCTTTCTTT. This sequence encodes CASSLSGQGGGSGEAFF. The variable domain in full, with the rest retrieved from reference TRBV28 and TRBJ1-1, is DVKVTQSSRYLVKRTGEKVFLECVQDMDHENMFWYRQDPGLGLRLIYFSYDVKMKEKGDIPEGYSVSREKKERFSLILESASTNQTSMYLCASSLSGQGGGSGEAFFGQGTRLTVV.

CDR3 residues: CSVVFSVYGYTF. CDR3 DNA sequence: TGCAGCGTTGTTTTCAGCGTCTATGGCTACACCTTC. J is TRBJ1-2 and V is TRBV29-1, with D hard to call. The germline gives CDR1 SQVTM, CDR2 ANQGSEA. The V and J ends lost 4 bases and 4 bases respectively, with 10 bases between them. CDR3 length: 12 residues.

This chain links TRBV27 with TRBJ2-1; TRBD1 agrees at 7 bases. CDR3 size: 12 residues. V dropped 4 bases and J dropped 12; count of bases not matched to a gene: 6. Germline CDR1 is MNHEY and CDR2 is SMNVEV (reference sequence). The CDR3 bases are TGTGCCAGCAGTTCGACAGGGAAGGGGCAGTTCTTC. As protein: CASSSTGKGQFF.

The chain is built from TRBV28 and TRBJ2-2; 8 positions match TRBD1. The CDR3 contains 14 residues. Per germline, CDR1 MDHEN and CDR2 SYDVKM. V shed 5 bases and J 3 bases; nucleotides not matched to a gene: 2. CDR3 region: CASSNRGDTGELFF. Written as DNA, the CDR3 is TGTGCCAGCAGTAACAGGGGGGACACCGGGGAGCTGTTTTTT.

The chain has TRBV30 and TRBJ2-2; 7 bases fit TRBD1. The germline gives CDR1 GTSNPN, CDR2 SVGIG (reference sequence). V was pared by 7 bases and J by 3 bases, with 20 bases of the junction left unmatched. The CDR3 length is 18 residues. For the CDR3, the DNA is TGTGCCTCCAACTCCGGGACAGTCAAAGGGCATGACACCGGGGAGCTGTTTTTT. It is translated as CASNSGTVKGHDTGELFF.